This T cell receptor beta chain derives from a study of CD8+CD57+ T cells in acquired aplastic anemia (dated by TCRdb to the late 2010s). For the study in its entirety: Extracted DNA from sorted CD4+ and CD8+ cells averaged around 3.4 ug, ranging from roughly 0.19 to 27.4 ug. Mean read counts for healthy donor samples were around 10 million for CD4+ cells and about 12 million for CD8+ cells. Findings and caveats that apply to the study as a whole: Between patients and healthy controls, no significant difference in CD8+ Simpson's diversity was found (P=0.060). Although 25 to 30 CD8+ CDR3 sequences were shared by patients and controls, these sequences appeared highly expressed in patients and within the immunodominant clones of patients.

CDR1 and CDR2 were assigned from the germline V gene as MGHDK and SYGVNS. Inclusive of the bounding cysteine and phenylalanine, the CDR3 is 16 residues long. Only CDR3 DNA remains: 48 bases, in frame from the first base. V and J lose 4 bases and 4 bases, and a span of 16 bases separates them. TCR repertoires of sorted CD4+ and CD8+ blood T cells from severe aplastic anemia patients and healthy subjects were deep-sequenced in the study. Ficoll-Paque density gradient centrifugation was used to isolate peripheral blood mononuclear cells. Before DNA extraction, CD4+ and CD8+ T cells were sorted by FACS or by magnetic beads. Comments on this clonotype: No antigen is known for it. Base quality data are lacking; no much larger clone is found one base away.

Genomic DNA served as template for TCR beta VDJ combination and CDR3 sequence profiling. An Illumina HiSeq 2000 was the platform used for TCR repertoire sequencing. Regarding the original processing steps: Repertoire assessment relied on Simpson's diversity index, CDR3 size and DJ length profiles, and TRBV/TRBJ rearrangement plots. The most abundant DNA sequence in the deep sequencing data was defined as the immunodominant clone. CDR3 amino acid sequences were checked for sharing between subjects and were compared against published repertoires and the VDJdb database. The raw public data were reprocessed by TCRdb itself: fastp quality trimming at Q25, MiXCR clonotype calling, in-frame beta chains only. CDR3 protein sequences are deduplicated, and each keeps its most common genes and DNA. The V and J calls were determined by TCRdb, not by the authors. The sample table shows roughly 58,000 distinct CDR3 sequences, and around 50% are seen once. The top ten clonotypes cover about 2.5% of the sample.

The sequence derives from a human donor in good health, serving as a control. Sequenced material: sorted CD4+, CD8+, or CD8+CD57+ T cells (not recorded which) from PBMCs. Recombination linked TRBV25-1 to TRBJ1-4; the D gene is perhaps TRBD1, on 6 matching bases. For the CDR3, the sequence is CASSGPRGHYNEKLFF. The bases are TGTGCCAGCAGTGGACCTCGGGGACACTATAATGAAAAACTGTTTTTT.